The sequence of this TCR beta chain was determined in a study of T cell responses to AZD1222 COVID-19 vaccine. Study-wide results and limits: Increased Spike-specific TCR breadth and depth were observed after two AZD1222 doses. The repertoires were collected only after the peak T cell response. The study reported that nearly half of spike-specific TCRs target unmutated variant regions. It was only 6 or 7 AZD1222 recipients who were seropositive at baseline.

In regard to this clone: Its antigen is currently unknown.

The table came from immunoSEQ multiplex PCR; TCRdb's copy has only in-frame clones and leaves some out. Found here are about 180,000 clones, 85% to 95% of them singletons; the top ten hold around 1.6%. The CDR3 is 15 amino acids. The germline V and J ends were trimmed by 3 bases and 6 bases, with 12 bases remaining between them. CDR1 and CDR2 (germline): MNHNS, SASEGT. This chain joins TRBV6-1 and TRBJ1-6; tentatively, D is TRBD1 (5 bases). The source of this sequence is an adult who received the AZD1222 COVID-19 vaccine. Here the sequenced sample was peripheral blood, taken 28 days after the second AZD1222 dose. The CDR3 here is CASSDRDWGNSPLHF. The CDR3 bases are TGTGCCAGCAGTGACCGGGACTGGGGTAATTCACCCCTCCACTTT.